The entry below describes one TCR beta chain. Its specificity is not known. The data were obtained in a study of identical twins. General study points: These conclusions were based on statistical analysis (cross-sectional, not following the same donors). Fewer insertions were carried by abundant cord blood beta clonotypes, but none was seen in memory repertoires. Models underestimated how often monozygotic twins shared out-of-frame TCR alpha.

TCRdb reprocessed the 5' RACE reads with MiXCR, giving one entry per CDR3 protein. The sample has some 590,000 distinct CDR3 sequences, 9.5% to 10% seen once. The germline CDR1 and CDR2 sequences are SQVTM and ANQGSEA. The V segment lost 4 bases and the J segment 7 bases; nucleotides outside the gene matches: 10. This CDR3 is 14 amino acids long. Healthy Caucasians alone served as donors. These same records also appear under a second study, on yellow fever vaccine responses in identical twins.

This clonotype was obtained from a young woman in good health. The sequenced material came from PBMCs. The genes are TRBV29-1 and TRBJ1-1; the match to TRBD1 covers 9 bases. CDR3 nucleotides: TGCAGCGTTGGACCGGGACAGGGAATGAATGAAGCTTTCTTT. Residues: CSVGPGQGMNEAFF.